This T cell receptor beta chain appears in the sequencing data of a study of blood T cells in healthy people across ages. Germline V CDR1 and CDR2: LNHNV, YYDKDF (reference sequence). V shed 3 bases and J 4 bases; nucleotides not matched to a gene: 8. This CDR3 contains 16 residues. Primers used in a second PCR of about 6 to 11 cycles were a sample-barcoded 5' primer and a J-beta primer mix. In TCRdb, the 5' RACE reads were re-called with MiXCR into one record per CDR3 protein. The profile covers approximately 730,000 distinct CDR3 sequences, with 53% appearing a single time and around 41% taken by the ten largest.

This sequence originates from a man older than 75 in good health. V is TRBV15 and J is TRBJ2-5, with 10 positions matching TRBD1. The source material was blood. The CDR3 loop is CATSRGDRGIGETQYF. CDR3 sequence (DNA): TGTGCCACCAGCAGGGGGGACAGGGGTATTGGAGAGACCCAGTACTTC.